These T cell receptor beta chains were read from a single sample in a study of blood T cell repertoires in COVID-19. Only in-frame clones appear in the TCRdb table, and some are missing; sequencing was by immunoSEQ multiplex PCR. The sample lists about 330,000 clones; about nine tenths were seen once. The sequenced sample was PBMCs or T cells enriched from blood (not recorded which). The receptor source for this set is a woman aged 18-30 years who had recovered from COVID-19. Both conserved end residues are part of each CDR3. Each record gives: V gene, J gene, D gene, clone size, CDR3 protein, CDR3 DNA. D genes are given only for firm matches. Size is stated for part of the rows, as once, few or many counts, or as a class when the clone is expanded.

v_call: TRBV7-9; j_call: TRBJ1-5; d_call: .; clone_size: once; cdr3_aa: CASSFLNQPQHF; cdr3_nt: TGTGCCAGCAGCTTCCTTAATCAGCCCCAGCATTTT
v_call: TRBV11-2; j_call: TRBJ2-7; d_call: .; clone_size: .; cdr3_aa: CASRTGRESSYEQYF; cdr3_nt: TGTGCCAGCAGAACCGGGCGGGAAAGCTCCTACGAGCAGTACTTC
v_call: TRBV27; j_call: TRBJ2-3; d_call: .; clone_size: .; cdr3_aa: CASSSRQTSKTSDTQYF; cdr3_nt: TGTGCCAGCAGTTCCAGACAGACCTCAAAGACGTCGGATACGCAGTATTTT
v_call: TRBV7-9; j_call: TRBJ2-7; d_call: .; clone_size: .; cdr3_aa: CASSLDSSYEQYF; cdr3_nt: TGTGCCAGCAGCCTGGACAGCTCCTACGAGCAGTACTTC
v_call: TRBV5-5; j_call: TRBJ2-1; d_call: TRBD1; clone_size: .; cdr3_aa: CASSSYPGTGEDNEQFF; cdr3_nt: TGTGCCAGCAGCTCCTACCCCGGGACAGGAGAAGACAATGAGCAGTTCTTC
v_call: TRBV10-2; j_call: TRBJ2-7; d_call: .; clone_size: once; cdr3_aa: CASSARARASDEQYF; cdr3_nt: TGCGCCAGCAGTGCCCGGGCGCGGGCAAGCGACGAGCAGTACTTC
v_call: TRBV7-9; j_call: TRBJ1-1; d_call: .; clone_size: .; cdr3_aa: CASSLAQGGNTEAFF; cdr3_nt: TGTGCCAGCAGCTTAGCGCAGGGCGGGAACACTGAAGCTTTCTTT
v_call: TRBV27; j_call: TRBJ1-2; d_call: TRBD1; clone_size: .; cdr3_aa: CASLGQGRSNYGYTF; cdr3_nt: TGTGCCAGCTTAGGACAGGGACGATCCAACTATGGCTACACCTTC
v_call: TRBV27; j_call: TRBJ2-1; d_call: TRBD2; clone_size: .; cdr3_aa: CASSPGLAGGLFF; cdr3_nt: TGTGCCAGCAGTCCCGGACTAGCGGGAGGTCTGTTCTTC
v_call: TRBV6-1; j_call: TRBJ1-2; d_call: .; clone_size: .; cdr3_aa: CASSELGTGYGYTF; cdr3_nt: TGTGCCAGCAGTGAACTCGGGACTGGATATGGCTACACCTTC
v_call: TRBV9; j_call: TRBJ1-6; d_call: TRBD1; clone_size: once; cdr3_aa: CASSQWDRVLYNSPLHF; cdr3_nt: TGTGCCAGCAGCCAGTGGGACAGGGTTCTCTATAATTCACCCCTCCACTTT
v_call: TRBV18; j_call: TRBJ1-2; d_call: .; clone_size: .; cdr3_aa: CASSRRRTSDGYTF; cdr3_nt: TGTGCCAGCTCACGCCGTCGGACAAGCGATGGCTACACCTTC
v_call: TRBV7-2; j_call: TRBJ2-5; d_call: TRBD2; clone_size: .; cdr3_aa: CASSGTSRETQYF; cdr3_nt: TGTGCCAGCAGCGGGACTAGTCGGGAGACCCAGTACTTC
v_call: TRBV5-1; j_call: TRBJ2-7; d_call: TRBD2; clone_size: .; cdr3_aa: CASRDLAGSNSYEQYF; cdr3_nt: TGCGCCAGCCGGGACCTAGCGGGGTCAAACTCCTACGAGCAGTACTTC
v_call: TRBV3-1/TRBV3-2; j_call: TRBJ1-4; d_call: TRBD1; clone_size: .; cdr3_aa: CASSQEGQGAEKLFF; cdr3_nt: TGTGCCAGCAGCCAAGAGGGCCAGGGGGCAGAAAAACTGTTTTTT
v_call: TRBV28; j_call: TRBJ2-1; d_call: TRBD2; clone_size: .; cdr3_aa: CASTSGQREGRNEQFF; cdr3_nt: TGTGCCAGCACCTCCGGGCAGCGGGAGGGCCGGAATGAGCAGTTCTTC
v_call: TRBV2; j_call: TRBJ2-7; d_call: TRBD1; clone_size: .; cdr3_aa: CASRPRDRGPHEQYF; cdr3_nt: TGTGCCAGCAGGCCCCGGGACAGGGGGCCCCACGAGCAGTACTTC
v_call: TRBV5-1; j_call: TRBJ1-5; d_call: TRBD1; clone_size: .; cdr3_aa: CASSPWTGSQPQHF; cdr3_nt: TGCGCCAGCAGCCCCTGGACAGGGAGTCAGCCCCAGCATTTT
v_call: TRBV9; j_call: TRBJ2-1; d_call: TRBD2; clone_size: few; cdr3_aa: CASSVGLALRGEQFF; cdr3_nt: TGTGCCAGCAGCGTGGGACTAGCGCTAAGGGGTGAGCAGTTCTTC
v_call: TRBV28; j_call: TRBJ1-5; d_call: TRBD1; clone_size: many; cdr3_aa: CASRAPTGAQPQHF; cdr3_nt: TGTGCCAGCAGGGCACCCACAGGGGCTCAGCCCCAGCATTTT
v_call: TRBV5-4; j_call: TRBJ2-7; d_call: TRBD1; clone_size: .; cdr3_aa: CASSRSAGQVTYEQYF; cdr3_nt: TGTGCCAGCAGCCGAAGCGCGGGACAGGTAACCTACGAGCAGTACTTC
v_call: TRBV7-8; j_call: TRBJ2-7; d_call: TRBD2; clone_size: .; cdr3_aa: CASSPGTSGVYEQYF; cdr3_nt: TGTGCCAGCAGCCCAGGGACTAGCGGGGTTTACGAGCAGTACTTC
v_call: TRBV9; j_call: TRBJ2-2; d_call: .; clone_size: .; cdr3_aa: CASSGGGVYTGELFF; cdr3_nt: TGTGCCAGCAGCGGTGGAGGCGTTTACACCGGGGAGCTGTTTTTT
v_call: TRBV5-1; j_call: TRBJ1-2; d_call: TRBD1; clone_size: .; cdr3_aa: CASSPGQANYGYTF; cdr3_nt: TGCGCCAGCAGCCCGGGACAGGCGAACTATGGCTACACCTTC
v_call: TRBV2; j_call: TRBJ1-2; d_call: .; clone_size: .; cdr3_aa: CASSEGQVLYGYTF; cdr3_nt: TGTGCCAGCAGTGAAGGCCAGGTTCTCTATGGCTACACCTTC
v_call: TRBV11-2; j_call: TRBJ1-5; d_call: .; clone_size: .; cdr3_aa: CASSSRSPQHF; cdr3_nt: TGTGCCAGCAGCTCCCGGTCGCCCCAGCATTTT